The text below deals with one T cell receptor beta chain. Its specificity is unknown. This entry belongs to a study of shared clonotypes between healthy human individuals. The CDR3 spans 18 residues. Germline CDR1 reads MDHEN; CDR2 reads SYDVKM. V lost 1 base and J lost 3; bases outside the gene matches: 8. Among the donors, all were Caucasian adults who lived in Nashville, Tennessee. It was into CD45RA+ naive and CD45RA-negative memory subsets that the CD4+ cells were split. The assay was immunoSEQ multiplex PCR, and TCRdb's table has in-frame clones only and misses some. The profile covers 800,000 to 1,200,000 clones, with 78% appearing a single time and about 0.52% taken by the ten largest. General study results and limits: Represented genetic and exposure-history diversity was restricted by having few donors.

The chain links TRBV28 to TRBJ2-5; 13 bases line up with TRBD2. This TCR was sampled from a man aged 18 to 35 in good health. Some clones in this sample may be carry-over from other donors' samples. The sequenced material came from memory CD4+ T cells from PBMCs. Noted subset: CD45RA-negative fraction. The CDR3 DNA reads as TGTGCCAGCAGTTTATCCGGAGGGGGGACTAGCGGGGAAGAGACCCAGTACTTC. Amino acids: CASSLSGGGTSGEETQYF.